These 9 T cell receptor beta chains were sequenced from one sample in a study of cytomegalovirus exposure and HLA in healthy donors. Using immunoSEQ multiplex PCR, the repertoire was profiled, and TCRdb retains in-frame clones only, with some absent. Of about 240,000 clones in the sample, approximately 87% were seen once. The sequenced material came from PBMCs. These receptors all stem from a man between 18 and 29 years old in good health and CMV-seronegative.

The genes are TRBV5-1 and TRBJ1-1, with 9 bases matching TRBD1. The germline V gene has CDR1 SGHRS and CDR2 YFSETQ. V was clipped by 4 bases and J by 8 bases; unmatched bases: 9. The CDR3 runs 14 residues. Written as DNA, the CDR3 is TGCGCCAGCAGCCCGGGACAGGGTCTCTTGGAAGCTTTCTTT. This sequence encodes CASSPGQGLLEAFF.

The CDR3 DNA reads as TGTGCCAGCAGTTTGGAGGGCTCCTATAATTCACCCCTCCACTTT. Protein product: CASSLEGSYNSPLHF. V gene TRBV27 combines with J gene TRBJ1-6; D gene ambiguous. The germline V gene has CDR1 MNHEY and CDR2 SMNVEV (reference sequence). CDR3 length: 15 amino acids. Trimming stripped 3 bases from V and 0 bases from J, with 6 bases between.

The chain combines TRBV14 with TRBJ2-7; 8 nucleotides line up with TRBD1. Per germline, CDR1 SGHDN and CDR2 FVKESK. This CDR3 is built from 14 residues. The V gene end was trimmed by 1 base and the J gene end by 6 bases; junction bases not matched to a gene: 5. This CDR3 reads CASSQGTGYGEQYF. CDR3 coding DNA: TGTGCCAGCAGCCAAGGGACAGGGTATGGCGAGCAGTACTTC.

V and J are TRBV28 and TRBJ1-3; D call uncertain. V was clipped by 2 bases and J by 0 bases, with 17 bases between them. CDR3 length: 18 residues. CDR1 MDHEN and CDR2 SYDVKM come from the germline V gene. CDR3 sequence reads: CASSLTIGGSSSGNTIYF. The DNA for the CDR3 is TGTGCCAGCAGTTTAACAATTGGTGGCAGTTCCTCTGGAAACACCATATATTTT.

The chain recombines TRBV7-2 with TRBJ1-2, with D perhaps TRBD1 (5 bases). V was shortened by 4 bases and J by 1 base, with 19 bases between the two germline ends. CDR3 length: 17 amino acids. Per germline, CDR1 SGHTA and CDR2 FQGNSA. In DNA form, the CDR3 reads TGTGCCAGCAGCTCCACCCCCTGGGGAGGGGATAACTATGGCTACACCTTC. Translated: CASSSTPWGGDNYGYTF. Combining the CDR3 with reference TRBV7-2 and TRBJ1-2 gives the whole variable domain GAGVSQSPSNKVTEKGKDVELRCDPISGHTALYWYRQSLGQGLEFLIYFQGNSAPDKSGLPSDRFSAERTGGSVSTLTIQRTQQEDSAVYLCASSSTPWGGDNYGYTFGSGTRLTVV.

The J gene is TRBJ2-7, the V gene TRBV28, with D maybe TRBD1 (5 bases). Trimming cost V 4 bases and J 6 bases, with 16 bases left between them. The germline V gene has CDR1 MDHEN and CDR2 SYDVKM. The CDR3 length is 14 residues. The CDR3 DNA sequence: TGTGCCAGCAGTTCGGACACTCTGGCCAGCGAGCAGTACTTC. It yields the protein CASSSDTLASEQYF. Full variable domain (outside the CDR3, taken from reference TRBV28 and TRBJ2-7): DVKVTQSSRYLVKRTGEKVFLECVQDMDHENMFWYRQDPGLGLRLIYFSYDVKMKEKGDIPEGYSVSREKKERFSLILESASTNQTSMYLCASSSDTLASEQYFGPGTRLTVT.

The chain is built from TRBV2 and TRBJ1-2; D remains unclear. V was pared by 5 bases and J by 2 bases, with 6 bases between. Germline values: CDR1 SNHLY, CDR2 FYNNEI. The CDR3 consists of 12 residues. CDR3 protein: CASSQENYGYTF. The CDR3 nucleotides are TGTGCCAGCAGTCAGGAAAACTATGGCTACACCTTC.

The chain links TRBV6-4 to TRBJ2-1; TRBD1 is a possible D gene (5 bases). The length of the CDR3 is 15 residues. The ends were cut back, 3 bases at V and 5 bases at J, with 14 bases in the middle. CDR1 and CDR2 (germline): MRHNA, SNTAGT. This CDR3 is CASSEIGAGHNEQFF. In DNA, the CDR3 is TGTGCCAGCAGTGAGATTGGGGCAGGGCACAATGAGCAGTTCTTC.

This rearrangement joins TRBV4-1 to TRBJ2-1, with 9 bases matching TRBD1. The V gene's germline CDR1 is MGHRA and CDR2 YSYEKL. The CDR3 contains 15 residues. Germline trimming cut 5 bases from V and 5 bases from J; bases unmatched to any gene: 7. The CDR3 bases are TGCGCCAGCAGCTTGACAGGGGGATCTCACAATGAGCAGTTCTTC. This sequence encodes CASSLTGGSHNEQFF.